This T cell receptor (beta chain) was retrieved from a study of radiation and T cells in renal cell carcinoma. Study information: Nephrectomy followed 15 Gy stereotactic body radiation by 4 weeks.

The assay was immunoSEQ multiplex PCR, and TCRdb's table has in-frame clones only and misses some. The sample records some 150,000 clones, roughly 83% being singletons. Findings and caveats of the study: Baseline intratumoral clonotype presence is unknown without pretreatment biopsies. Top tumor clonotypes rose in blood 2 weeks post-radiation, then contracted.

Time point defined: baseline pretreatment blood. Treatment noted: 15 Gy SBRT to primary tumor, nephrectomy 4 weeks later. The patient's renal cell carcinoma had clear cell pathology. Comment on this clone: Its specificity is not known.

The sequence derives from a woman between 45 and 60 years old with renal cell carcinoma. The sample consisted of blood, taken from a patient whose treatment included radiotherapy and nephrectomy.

CDR3: CASSLGDPYNEQFF. CDR3 sequence (DNA): TGTGCCAGCAGCTTGGGGGATCCCTACAATGAGCAGTTCTTC. The chain employs TRBV5-6 and TRBJ2-1; no clear D gene. CDR3 length: 14 amino acids. Looked up from germline, CDR1 is SGHDT and CDR2 is YYEEEE. The V and J ends lost 0 bases and 2 bases respectively, with 6 bases between them.